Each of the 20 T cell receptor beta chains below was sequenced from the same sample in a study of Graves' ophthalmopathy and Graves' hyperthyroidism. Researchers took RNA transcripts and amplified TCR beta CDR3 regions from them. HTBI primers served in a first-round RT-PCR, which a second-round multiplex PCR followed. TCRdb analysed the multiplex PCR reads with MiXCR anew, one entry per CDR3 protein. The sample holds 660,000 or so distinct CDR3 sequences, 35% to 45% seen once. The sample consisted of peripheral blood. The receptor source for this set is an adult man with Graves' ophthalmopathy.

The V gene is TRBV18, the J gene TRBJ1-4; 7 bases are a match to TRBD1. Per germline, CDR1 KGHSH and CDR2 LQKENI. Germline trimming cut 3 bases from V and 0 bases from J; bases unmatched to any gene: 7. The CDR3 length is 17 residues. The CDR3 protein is CASSPPGQRATNEKLFF. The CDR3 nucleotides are TGTGCCAGCTCACCGCCGGGACAGAGGGCAACTAATGAAAAACTGTTTTTT.

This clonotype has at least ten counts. Here the CDR3 reads CASSQTRGYTF. CDR3 DNA sequence: TGTGCCAGCAGCCAGACTCGGGGCTACACCTTC. The V gene is TRBV11-2, the J gene TRBJ1-2; no firm D call. Between the trimmed V and J ends, which lost 5 bases and 8 bases, there was a span of 9 bases. Germline CDR1 is SGHAT and CDR2 is FQNNGV. The CDR3 length is 11 residues.

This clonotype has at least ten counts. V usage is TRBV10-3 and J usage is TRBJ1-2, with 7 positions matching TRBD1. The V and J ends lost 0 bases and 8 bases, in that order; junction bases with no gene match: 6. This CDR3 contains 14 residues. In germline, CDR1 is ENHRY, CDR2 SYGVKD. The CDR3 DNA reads TGTGCCATCAGTGAGTCGAACAGACAGGGCGGCTACACCTTC. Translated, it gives CAISESNRQGGYTF.

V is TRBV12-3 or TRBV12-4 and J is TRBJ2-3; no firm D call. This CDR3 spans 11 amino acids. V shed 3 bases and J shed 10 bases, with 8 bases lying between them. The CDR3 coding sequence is TGTGCCAGCAGTTTTGAAGGTTCGCAGTATTTT. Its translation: CASSFEGSQYF.

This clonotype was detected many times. The DNA of the CDR3 is TGCAGCGTTCCAACATCAGGGGCCAGCTATGGCTACACCTTC. Amino acid sequence: CSVPTSGASYGYTF. The chain carries TRBV29-1 and TRBJ1-2; TRBD1 is a possible D gene (6 bases). The CDR3 is 14 amino acids. Germline CDR1 reads SQVTM; CDR2 reads ANQGSEA. V lost 5 bases and J lost 4, with 17 bases in between. Variable domain in full (rest from reference TRBV29-1 and TRBJ1-2): SAVISQKPSRDICQRGTSLTIQCQVDSQVTMMFWYRQQPGQSLTLIATANQGSEATYESGFVIDKFPISRPNLTFSTLTVSNMSPEDSSIYLCSVPTSGASYGYTFGSGTRLTVV.

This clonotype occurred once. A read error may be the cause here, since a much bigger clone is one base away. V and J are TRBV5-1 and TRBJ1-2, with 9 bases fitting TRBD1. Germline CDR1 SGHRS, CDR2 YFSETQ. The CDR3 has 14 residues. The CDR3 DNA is TGCGCCAGCACCCAGGACAGGGGAGTCTATGGCCACACCTTC. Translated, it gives CASTQDRGVYGHTF.

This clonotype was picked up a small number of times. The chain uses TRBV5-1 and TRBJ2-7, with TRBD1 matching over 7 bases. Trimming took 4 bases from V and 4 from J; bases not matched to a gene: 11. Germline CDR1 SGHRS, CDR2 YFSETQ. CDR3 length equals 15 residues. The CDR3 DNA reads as TGCGCCAGCAGCGTCTGGACAGGACTTGGTTACGAGCAGTACTTC. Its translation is CASSVWTGLGYEQYF. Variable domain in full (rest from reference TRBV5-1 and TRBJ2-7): KAGVTQTPRYLIKTRGQQVTLSCSPISGHRSVSWYQQTPGQGLQFLFEYFSETQRNKGNFPGRFSGRQFSNSRSEMNVSTLELGDSALYLCASSVWTGLGYEQYFGPGTRLTVT.

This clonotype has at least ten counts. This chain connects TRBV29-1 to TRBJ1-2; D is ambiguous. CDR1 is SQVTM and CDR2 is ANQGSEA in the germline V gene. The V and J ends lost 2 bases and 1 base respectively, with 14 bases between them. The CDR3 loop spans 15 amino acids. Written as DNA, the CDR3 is TGCAGCGTTGAAACCCTCACGAGACTTAACTATGGCTACACCTTC. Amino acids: CSVETLTRLNYGYTF.

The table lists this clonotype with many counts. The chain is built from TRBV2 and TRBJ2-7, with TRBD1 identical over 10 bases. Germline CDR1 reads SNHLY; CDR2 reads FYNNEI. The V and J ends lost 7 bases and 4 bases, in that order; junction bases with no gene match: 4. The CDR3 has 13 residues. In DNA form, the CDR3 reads TGTGCCAGCATGGGACAGGGGAGGTACGAGCAGTACTTC. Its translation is CASMGQGRYEQYF.

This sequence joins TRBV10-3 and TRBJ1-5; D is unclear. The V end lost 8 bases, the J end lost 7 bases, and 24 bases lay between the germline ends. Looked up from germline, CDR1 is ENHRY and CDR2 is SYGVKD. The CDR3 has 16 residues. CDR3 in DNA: TGTGCCATCTCCGGGAGTCGGAACGAGACACGGCAGCCCCAGCATTTT. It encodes CAISGSRNETRQPQHF.

The CDR3 DNA sequence: TGTGCCAGCAGTTTATGGGTTCAGCCCCAGCATTTT. Translated, it gives CASSLWVQPQHF. V usage is TRBV12-3 or TRBV12-4 and J usage is TRBJ1-5; D is unclear. V gave up 2 bases and J gave up 6 bases, with 5 bases separating them. This CDR3 is 12 amino acids long.

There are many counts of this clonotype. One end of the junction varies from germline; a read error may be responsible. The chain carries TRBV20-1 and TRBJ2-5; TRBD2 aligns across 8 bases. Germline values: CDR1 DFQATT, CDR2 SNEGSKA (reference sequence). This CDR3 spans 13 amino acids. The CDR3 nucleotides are TGCAGTGCGAGAGCTTCGGGGGGGGAGACCCAGTACTTC. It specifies CSARASGGETQYF.

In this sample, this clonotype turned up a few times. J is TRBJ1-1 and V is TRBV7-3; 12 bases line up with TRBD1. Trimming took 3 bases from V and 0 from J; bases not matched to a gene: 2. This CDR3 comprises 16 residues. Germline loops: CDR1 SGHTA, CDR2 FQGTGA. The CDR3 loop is CASSFGTGGLNTEAFF. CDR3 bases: TGTGCCAGCAGCTTTGGGACAGGGGGCTTGAACACTGAAGCTTTCTTT. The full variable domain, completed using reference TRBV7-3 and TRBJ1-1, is GAGVSQTPSNKVTEKGKYVELRCDPISGHTALYWYRQSLGQGPEFLIYFQGTGAADDSGLPNDRFFAVRPEGSVSTLKIQRTERGDSAVYLCASSFGTGGLNTEAFFGQGTRLTVV.

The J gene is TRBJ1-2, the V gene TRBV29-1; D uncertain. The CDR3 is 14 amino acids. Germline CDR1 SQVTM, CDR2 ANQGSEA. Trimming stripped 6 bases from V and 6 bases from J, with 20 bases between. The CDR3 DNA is TGCAGCGTGCGGGATCTTTCCGGGCGTAATGGCTACACCTTC. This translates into CSVRDLSGRNGYTF.

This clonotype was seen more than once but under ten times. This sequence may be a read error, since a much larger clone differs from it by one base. The CDR3 is CAISWQIGNSPLHF. The CDR3 nucleotides read TGTGCCATCAGTTGGCAGATTGGTAATTCACCCCTCCACTTT. This chain uses TRBV10-3 with TRBJ1-6; no clear D. The CDR3 is 14 amino acids. Trimming removed 5 bases from V and 6 bases from J, with 11 bases in between. Germline assignment: CDR1 ENHRY and CDR2 SYGVKD.

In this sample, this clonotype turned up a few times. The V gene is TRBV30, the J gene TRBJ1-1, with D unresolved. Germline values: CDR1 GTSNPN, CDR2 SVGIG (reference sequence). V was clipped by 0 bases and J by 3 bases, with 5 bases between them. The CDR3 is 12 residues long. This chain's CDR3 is CAWSVPYTEAFF. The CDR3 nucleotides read TGTGCCTGGAGTGTACCTTACACTGAAGCTTTCTTT.

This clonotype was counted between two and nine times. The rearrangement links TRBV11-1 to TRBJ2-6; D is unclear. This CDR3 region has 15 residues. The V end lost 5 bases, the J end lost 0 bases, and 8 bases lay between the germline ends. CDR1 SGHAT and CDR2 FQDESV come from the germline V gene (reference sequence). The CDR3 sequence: CASSPQLSGANVLTF. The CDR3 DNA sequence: TGTGCCAGCAGCCCACAGCTCTCTGGGGCCAACGTCCTGACTTTC. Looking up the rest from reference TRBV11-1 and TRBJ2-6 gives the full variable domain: EAEVAQSPRYKITEKSQAVAFWCDPISGHATLYWYRQILGQGPELLVQFQDESVVDDSQLPKDRFSAERLKGVDSTLKIQPAELGDSAMYLCASSPQLSGANVLTFGAGSRLTVL.

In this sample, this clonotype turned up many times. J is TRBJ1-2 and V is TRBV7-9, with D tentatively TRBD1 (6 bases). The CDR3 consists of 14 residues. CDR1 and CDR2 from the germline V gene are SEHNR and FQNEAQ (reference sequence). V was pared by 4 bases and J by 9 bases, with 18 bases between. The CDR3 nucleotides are TGTGCCAGCAGCTCAGGACAGAACTTTTCGCGCTACACCTTC. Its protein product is CASSSGQNFSRYTF.

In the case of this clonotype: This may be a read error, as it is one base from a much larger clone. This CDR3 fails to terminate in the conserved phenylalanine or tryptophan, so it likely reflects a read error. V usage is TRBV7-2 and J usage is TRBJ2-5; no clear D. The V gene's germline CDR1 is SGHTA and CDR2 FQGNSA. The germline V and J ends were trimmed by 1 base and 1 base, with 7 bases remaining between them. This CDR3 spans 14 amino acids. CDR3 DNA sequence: TGTGCCAGCAGCTTAGAAGTTACCCAAGAGACCCAGTACTGC. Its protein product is CASSLEVTQETQYC.

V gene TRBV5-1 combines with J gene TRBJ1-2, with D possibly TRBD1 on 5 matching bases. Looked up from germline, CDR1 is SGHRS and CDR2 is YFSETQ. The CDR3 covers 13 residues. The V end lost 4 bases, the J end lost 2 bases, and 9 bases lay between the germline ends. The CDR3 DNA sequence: TGCGCCAGCAGCCGGGGCAGCAACTATGGCTACACCTTC. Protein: CASSRGSNYGYTF.